A selection of T cell receptor beta chains follows, all from one sample in a study of blood T cell repertoires in COVID-19. Sequencing was performed with immunoSEQ multiplex PCR; in TCRdb, only in-frame clones are kept and a portion is missing. The table lists hundreds of thousands of clones, 75% to 85% of them singletons. The sequencing input was peripheral blood. The origin of the receptors is a man in his fifties with COVID-19, enrolled during active disease. Both conserved end residues are part of each CDR3. A D gene is named only where the DNA matches it firmly. Expanded clones get a size class; other rows say once, few or many, or leave the size out.

NA | NA | TRBJ1-1 | TRBV28 | CASSLQFSTEAFF | TGTGCCAGCAGTTTACAGTTCTCCACTGAAGCTTTCTTT
TRBD2 | NA | TRBJ2-3 | TRBV10-3 | CAISSYSGGSTDTQYF | TGTGCCATCAGTTCCTATAGCGGGGGATCCACAGATACGCAGTATTTT
NA | once | TRBJ2-2 | TRBV3-1/TRBV3-2 | CASSRGVQGRAGELFF | TGTGCCAGCAGCCGGGGCGTGCAGGGGCGGGCCGGGGAGCTGTTTTTT
NA | NA | TRBJ1-1 | TRBV27 | CASTARPGVNTEAFF | TGTGCCAGCACTGCTCGGCCAGGGGTGAACACTGAAGCTTTCTTT
TRBD1 | few | TRBJ2-1 | TRBV6-6 | CASSYPHQGAHEQFF | TGTGCCAGCAGTTACCCACATCAGGGGGCCCATGAGCAGTTCTTC
TRBD1 | NA | TRBJ2-7 | TRBV19 | CASSLTGHEQYF | TGTGCCAGTAGCTTGACAGGGCACGAGCAGTACTTC
NA | NA | TRBJ1-4 | TRBV5-6 | CASSLQGRGEKLFF | TGTGCCAGCAGCTTGCAGGGGCGTGGGGAAAAACTGTTTTTT
TRBD1 | few | TRBJ1-5 | TRBV7-8 | CASSLFARQGDSNQPQHF | TGTGCCAGCAGCTTATTCGCGCGACAGGGGGATAGCAATCAGCCCCAGCATTTT
TRBD1 | NA | TRBJ1-3 | TRBV27 | CASSLNRGTGNTIYF | TGTGCCAGCAGTTTAAACAGGGGGACAGGAAACACCATATATTTT
TRBD2 | NA | TRBJ2-1 | TRBV6-4 | CASSDSSGGNEQFF | TGTGCCAGCAGTGACTCTAGCGGGGGCAATGAGCAGTTCTTC
NA | NA | TRBJ2-7 | TRBV21-1 | CASSKGEGLEQGDWEQYF | TGTGCCAGCAGCAAAGGAGAGGGGTTGGAACAGGGGGATTGGGAGCAGTACTTC
TRBD1 | NA | TRBJ1-4 | TRBV5-6 | CASSVTGGTTNEKLFF | TGTGCCAGCAGCGTGACAGGGGGGACAACTAATGAAAAACTGTTTTTT
NA | NA | TRBJ1-4 | TRBV3-1/TRBV3-2 | CASSQLEADKLFF | TGTGCCAGCAGCCAACTAGAGGCGGATAAACTGTTTTTT
NA | NA | TRBJ2-5 | TRBV7-6 | CASSLEDPGYQETQYF | TGTGCCAGCAGCTTAGAGGACCCGGGGTACCAAGAGACCCAGTACTTC
NA | NA | TRBJ1-2 | TRBV6-5 | CASSAEPYGYTF | TGTGCCAGCAGCGCAGAACCCTATGGCTACACCTTC
TRBD1 | NA | TRBJ2-1 | TRBV27 | CASSPGDRGRFNEQFF | TGTGCCAGCAGTCCGGGGGACAGGGGGCGTTTCAATGAGCAGTTCTTC
NA | NA | TRBJ2-7 | TRBV6-1 | CASSEAAGVSYEQYF | TGTGCCAGCAGTGAAGCCGCAGGGGTCTCCTACGAGCAGTACTTC
NA | few | TRBJ2-7 | TRBV10-2 | CASSEAGLPYEQYF | TGCGCCAGCAGTGAGGCGGGACTTCCCTACGAGCAGTACTTC
NA | few | TRBJ2-5 | TRBV7-9 | CASTRAEGPKETQYF | TGTGCCAGCACCCGAGCGGAGGGACCTAAAGAGACCCAGTACTTC
NA | NA | TRBJ1-6 | TRBV12-3/TRBV12-4 | CASSQDIPTLHF | TGTGCCAGCAGCCAAGACATACCAACCCTCCACTTT
NA | NA | TRBJ1-5 | TRBV7-8 | CASSFVGLSPYQPQHF | TGTGCCAGCAGCTTCGTGGGCCTATCCCCTTATCAGCCCCAGCATTTT
NA | NA | TRBJ1-1 | TRBV25-1 | CASRETTTDMNTEAFF | TGTGCCAGCAGGGAAACTACGACAGACATGAACACTGAAGCTTTCTTT
NA | NA | TRBJ2-3 | TRBV21-1 | CASTPPHMAGGRGTQYF | TGTGCCAGCACTCCACCTCACATGGCGGGGGGGCGGGGTACGCAGTATTTT
TRBD1 | NA | TRBJ2-7 | TRBV10-2 | CASSIRTGGSEQYF | TGCGCCAGCAGCATACGGACAGGGGGCTCCGAGCAGTACTTC
NA | once | TRBJ1-6 | TRBV5-6 | CASSLVQGYSPLHF | TGTGCCAGCAGCTTGGTACAGGGCTATTCACCCCTCCACTTT
NA | NA | TRBJ1-1 | TRBV19 | CASTLWGGARTEAFF | TGTGCCAGTACCCTTTGGGGGGGCGCGAGGACTGAAGCTTTCTTT
TRBD2 | NA | TRBJ2-3 | TRBV19 | CASSPPTSGGRTDTQYF | TGTGCCAGTAGTCCGCCGACTAGCGGGGGCCGCACAGATACGCAGTATTTT
NA | few | TRBJ2-5 | TRBV28 | CASSLLGGLGETQYF | TGTGCCAGCAGTTTGCTGGGGGGTTTGGGAGAGACCCAGTACTTC
NA | NA | TRBJ1-6 | TRBV6-5 | CASKEAASYNSPLHF | TGTGCCAGCAAGGAGGCAGCTTCGTATAATTCACCCCTCCACTTT
NA | NA | TRBJ2-7 | TRBV5-1 | CAGPPGESYEQYF | TGCGCCGGGCCTCCGGGGGAGAGTTACGAGCAGTACTTC
NA | NA | TRBJ2-2 | TRBV19 | CASSIGLANTGELFF | TGTGCCAGTAGTATAGGACTCGCGAACACCGGGGAGCTGTTTTTT
TRBD2 | NA | TRBJ2-4 | TRBV7-2 | CASSLVASGGKNIQYF | TGTGCCAGCAGCTTAGTGGCTAGCGGGGGAAAAAACATTCAGTACTTC
NA | NA | TRBJ2-2 | TRBV9 | CASSGQIANTGELFF | TGTGCCAGCAGCGGACAAATCGCGAACACCGGGGAGCTGTTTTTT
TRBD1 | NA | TRBJ2-7 | TRBV18 | CASSPREGQFYEQYF | TGTGCCAGCTCACCTCGAGAGGGACAGTTCTACGAGCAGTACTTC
TRBD1 | NA | TRBJ1-5 | TRBV10-2 | CASSEWTGFQPQHF | TGCGCCAGCAGTGAGTGGACAGGGTTTCAGCCCCAGCATTTT
TRBD2 | NA | TRBJ2-3 | TRBV11-2 | CASSLGLAGGNPGDTQYF | TGTGCCAGCAGCTTAGGACTAGCGGGGGGGAACCCCGGTGATACGCAGTATTTT
NA | few | TRBJ1-2 | TRBV5-1 | CASSPTGIYGYTF | TGCGCCAGCAGCCCCACAGGGATCTATGGCTACACCTTC
NA | NA | TRBJ2-2 | TRBV20-1 | CSASPGHLNTGELFF | TGCAGTGCTAGTCCGGGACATTTGAACACCGGGGAGCTGTTTTTT
TRBD2 | NA | TRBJ2-7 | TRBV7-2 | CASSLEAGGVYEQYF | TGTGCCAGCAGCTTAGAAGCGGGGGGCGTCTACGAGCAGTACTTC
NA | NA | TRBJ1-4 | TRBV7-7 | CASSLSGSGSEKLFF | TGTGCTAGCAGCCTCTCGGGGTCTGGTAGTGAAAAACTGTTTTTT
NA | NA | TRBJ1-5 | TRBV14 | CASSRTGNQPQHF | TGTGCCAGCAGCCGGACAGGCAATCAGCCCCAGCATTTT
NA | NA | TRBJ1-4 | TRBV25-1 | CASSDSGGLEKLFF | TGTGCCAGCAGTGACTCCGGGGGTTTGGAAAAACTGTTTTTT
NA | NA | TRBJ1-5 | TRBV24-1 | CATSESDSNQPQHF | TGTGCCACCAGTGAGTCAGATAGCAATCAGCCCCAGCATTTT
NA | NA | TRBJ1-6 | TRBV6-5 | CASWVSGSPLHF | TGTGCCAGTTGGGTTTCAGGTTCACCCCTCCACTTT
NA | NA | TRBJ2-2 | TRBV19 | CASSIQVNTGELFF | TGTGCCAGTAGTATTCAGGTTAACACCGGGGAGCTGTTTTTT
TRBD2 | NA | TRBJ2-3 | TRBV7-2 | CASSLRTRNSDTQYF | TGTGCCAGCAGCTTACGGACTAGAAACTCAGATACGCAGTATTTT
TRBD2 | NA | TRBJ2-1 | TRBV5-4 | CASSPPIAGSYNEQFF | TGTGCCAGCAGCCCACCAATAGCGGGGAGCTACAATGAGCAGTTCTTC
NA | NA | TRBJ1-2 | TRBV19 | CASNLQLTANYGYTF | TGTGCCAGTAATCTTCAGCTAACAGCTAACTATGGCTACACCTTC
NA | few | TRBJ1-5 | TRBV19 | CASKQGNQPQHF | TGTGCCAGTAAACAGGGCAATCAGCCCCAGCATTTT
NA | NA | TRBJ1-2 | TRBV30 | CAWSPRGYGYTF | TGTGCCTGGAGTCCAAGAGGCTATGGCTACACCTTC
TRBD2 | once | TRBJ2-5 | TRBV7-2 | CASSKQDGLAGFETQYF | TGTGCCAGCAGCAAACAGGACGGGCTAGCGGGGTTCGAGACCCAGTACTTC
TRBD1 | NA | TRBJ2-1 | TRBV19 | CASSDRGLLNEQFF | TGTGCCAGTAGCGACAGGGGGCTTCTAAATGAGCAGTTCTTC
TRBD1 | NA | TRBJ1-3 | TRBV6-1 | CASSAYRGKLTGNTIYF | TGTGCCAGCAGTGCTTACAGGGGGAAACTAACTGGAAACACCATATATTTT
TRBD1 | NA | TRBJ1-2 | TRBV5-1 | CASSLDRYYGYTF | TGCGCCAGCAGCCTGGACAGGTACTATGGCTACACCTTC
NA | NA | TRBJ2-3 | TRBV5-1 | CASSLNPEGLQDTQYF | TGCGCCAGCAGCTTGAACCCCGAGGGTCTACAAGATACGCAGTATTTT
NA | NA | TRBJ1-1 | TRBV7-2 | CASSLSRDTEAFF | TGTGCCAGCAGCTTATCCCGTGACACTGAAGCTTTCTTT
NA | NA | TRBJ2-5 | TRBV11-1 | CASSWRRTQETQYF | TGTGCCAGCAGCTGGAGGAGGACCCAAGAGACCCAGTACTTC